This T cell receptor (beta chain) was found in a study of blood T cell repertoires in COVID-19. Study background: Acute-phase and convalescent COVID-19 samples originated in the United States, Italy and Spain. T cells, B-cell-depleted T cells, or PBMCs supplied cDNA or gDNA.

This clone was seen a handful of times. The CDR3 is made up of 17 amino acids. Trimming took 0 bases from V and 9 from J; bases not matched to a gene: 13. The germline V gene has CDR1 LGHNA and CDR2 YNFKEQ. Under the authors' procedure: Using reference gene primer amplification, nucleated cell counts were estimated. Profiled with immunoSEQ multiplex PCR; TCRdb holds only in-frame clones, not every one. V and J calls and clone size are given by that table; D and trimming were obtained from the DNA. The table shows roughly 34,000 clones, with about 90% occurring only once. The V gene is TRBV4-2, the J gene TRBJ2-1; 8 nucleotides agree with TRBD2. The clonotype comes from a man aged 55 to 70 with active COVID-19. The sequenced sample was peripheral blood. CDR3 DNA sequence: TGTGCCAGCAGCCAAGAAGGTGCGGGGGGCGCCTCCTTTGAGCAGTTCTTC. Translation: CASSQEGAGGASFEQFF.